This T cell receptor beta chain was identified in a study of Graves' ophthalmopathy and Graves' hyperthyroidism. Study outcomes and limitations: Detected in blood as well were most expanded thyroid clonotypes with frequency above 0.001. From stable hyperthyroidism, ophthalmopathy was separated by a 13-signature model with approximately 90% sensitivity and over 70% specificity.

The CDR3 totals 17 residues. V lost 3 bases, J lost 5 bases, and 19 bases lay in between. In germline, CDR1 is SEHNR, CDR2 FQNEAQ (reference sequence). Each donor who had ophthalmopathy showed moderate-to-severe activity, a CAS of ≥3, a NOSPECS of ≥4, and a duration under 3 months. Amplified TCR beta CDR3 regions were obtained using RNA transcripts as template. An opening RT-PCR round employed HTBI primers and preceded a second-round multiplex PCR. Via MiXCR, TCRdb re-called the multiplex PCR reads, giving one row per CDR3 protein. The profile shows over 650,000 distinct CDR3 sequences, about two fifths of them singletons. Comment on this clonotype: Its antigen is not known.

The chain carries TRBV7-9 and TRBJ2-2; the D gene is possibly TRBD2 (6 bases). This sequence originates from an adult man with Graves' ophthalmopathy. Source material: peripheral blood. DNA for the CDR3: TGTGCCAGCAGCTTTTTACCCGGGCTAGCGCCAACCGGGGAGCTGTTTTTT. This sequence encodes CASSFLPGLAPTGELFF.